Below are 19 T cell receptor beta chains sequenced from a single sample in a study of blood T cell repertoires in COVID-19. Repertoires were generated with immunoSEQ multiplex PCR, while TCRdb's copy carries only in-frame clones and drops some. This table holds roughly 83,000 clones, around 84% found once. The sample comprised peripheral blood. The receptor source for this set is a man at least 80 years old with active or convalescent COVID-19.

The chain carries TRBV18 and TRBJ2-3, with 12 bases aligning to TRBD2. V lost 1 base to trimming and J lost 5 bases; unmatched junction nucleotides: 10. The CDR3 extends over 18 amino acids. Germline loops: CDR1 KGHSH, CDR2 LQKENI. CDR3 sequence reads: CASSPLGTSGQPGDTQYF. The DNA of the CDR3 is TGTGCCAGCTCACCACTTGGGACTAGCGGGCAACCGGGAGATACGCAGTATTTT.

The chain recombines TRBV24-1 with TRBJ2-1, with 13 bases that match TRBD2. V gave up 2 bases and J gave up 0 bases; unmatched junction bases: 12. This CDR3 has 21 residues. CDR1 and CDR2 from the germline V gene are KGHDR and SFDVKD. CDR3 bases: TGTGCCACCAGTGATTCAACCCCGGGACTAGCGGGGCCAAGCTCCTACAATGAGCAGTTCTTC. This translates into CATSDSTPGLAGPSSYNEQFF.

The chain uses TRBV12-3 or TRBV12-4 and TRBJ2-7; D possibly corresponds to TRBD2 (5 bases). Trimming shortened V by 1 base and J by 5 bases, and 9 bases separated the two germline ends. This CDR3 comprises 13 residues. CDR3 in amino acids: CASSLGGGNEQYV. DNA of the CDR3: TGTGCCAGCAGTTTAGGCGGAGGCAACGAGCAGTACGTC.

The rearrangement uses TRBV11-2 and TRBJ2-1; D is uncertain. CDR1 is SGHAT, CDR2 FQNNGV, per germline. The V and J ends lost 1 base and 4 bases respectively, with 5 bases between them. The CDR3 contains 13 residues. In nucleotides, the CDR3 is TGTGCCAGCAGCTTAGGAGGTTACAATGAGCAGTTCTTC. Translation: CASSLGGYNEQFF.

This chain joins TRBV5-4 and TRBJ1-2; D is ambiguous. Germline lookup yields CDR1 SGHNT and CDR2 YYREEE (reference sequence). This CDR3 contains 12 residues. The V and J ends lost 0 bases and 5 bases respectively, with 5 bases between them. This CDR3 reads CASSLDSYGYTF. CDR3 nucleotide sequence: TGTGCCAGCAGCTTGGACTCGTATGGCTACACCTTC.

The chain couples TRBV6-1 to TRBJ1-6; D is ambiguous. Germline assignment: CDR1 MNHNS and CDR2 SASEGT. CDR3 length equals 16 residues. V dropped 1 base and J dropped 6 bases, with 13 bases sitting between them. The CDR3 DNA reads TGTGCCAGCAGTGAAGTGGATGGAACAGCTAATTCACCCCTCCACTTT. It specifies CASSEVDGTANSPLHF.

The J gene is TRBJ1-1, the V gene TRBV7-2; 9 nucleotides align to TRBD1. Germline values: CDR1 SGHTA, CDR2 FQGNSA. The CDR3 loop spans 14 amino acids. V trimming: 5 bases; J trimming: 1 base; junction bases outside the gene matches: 2. CDR3 amino acids: CASSRDRANTEAFF. The CDR3, as DNA: TGTGCCAGCAGCCGGGACAGGGCGAACACTGAAGCTTTCTTT.

This clone was picked up one time. The chain carries TRBV28 and TRBJ1-6; the D is unclear. V was shortened by 7 bases and J by 7 bases, with 11 bases between the two germline ends. The CDR3 covers 13 residues. Germline V gene sequence: CDR1 MDHEN, CDR2 SYDVKM. The CDR3 DNA is TGTGCCAGCATCCGAAACTTAAATTCACCCCTCCACTTT. Its protein product is CASIRNLNSPLHF.

The V and J genes are TRBV3-1 (or the pseudogene TRBV3-2) and TRBJ1-5, with a weak D call TRBD1 (6 bases). There are 16 residues in the CDR3. V was shortened by 0 bases and J by 1 base, with 10 bases between the two germline ends. Germline CDR1 LGHDT, CDR2 YNNKEL (reference sequence). CDR3 sequence reads: CASSQDRGQSNQPQHF. The DNA of the CDR3 is TGTGCCAGCAGCCAAGATCGAGGACAGAGCAATCAGCCCCAGCATTTT.

This sequence joins TRBV6-5 and TRBJ1-1, with 7 bases matching TRBD1. Trimming removed 6 bases from V and 5 bases from J; junction bases left unmatched: 6. CDR3 length equals 13 residues. The germline CDR1 and CDR2 sequences are MNHEY and SVGAGI. This CDR3 is CASSLTGKTEAFF. CDR3 nucleotides: TGTGCCAGCAGCTTGACAGGGAAAACTGAAGCTTTCTTT.

This clone has just one count. The chain employs TRBV18 and TRBJ1-3; 9 nucleotides align to TRBD1. With V trimmed by 6 bases and J by 3 bases, 18 bases remained unmatched. This CDR3 has 19 residues. Germline CDR1 is KGHSH and CDR2 is LQKENI. In DNA form, the CDR3 reads TGTGCCAGCTCCCCTCAAAGGCGAATGGACAGGGGTTATGGAAACACCATATATTTT. Residues: CASSPQRRMDRGYGNTIYF.

This chain uses TRBV5-5 with TRBJ1-1; 7 nucleotides align to TRBD1. V lost 4 bases to trimming and J lost 1 base; unmatched junction nucleotides: 4. Germline CDR1 and CDR2: SGHKS and YYEKEE (reference sequence). This CDR3 is 14 amino acids long. CDR3 DNA sequence: TGTGCCAGCAGCAGGGACAGTACGAACACTGAAGCTTTCTTT. Translation gives CASSRDSTNTEAFF.

V and J are TRBV7-2 and TRBJ2-3; TRBD2 matches 9 bases. The CDR3 has 13 amino acids. Per germline, CDR1 SGHTA and CDR2 FQGNSA. V shed 6 bases, J shed 5 bases, and the junction held 3 bases outside the gene matches. CDR3 in amino acids: CASRAGGRDTQYF. The DNA for the CDR3 is TGTGCCAGCAGAGCGGGAGGCAGAGATACGCAGTATTTT.

This clone was detected only a few times. This CDR3 reads CASSLDPRGRGYTF. CDR3 nucleotide sequence: TGTGCCAGCAGCTTAGATCCCAGGGGGCGAGGCTACACCTTC. The chain uses TRBV11-2 and TRBJ1-2, with 8 positions matching TRBD1. The CDR3 runs 14 residues. V was clipped by 0 bases and J by 8 bases; unmatched bases: 5. Per the germline V gene, CDR1 is SGHAT and CDR2 is FQNNGV. The complete variable domain, with remaining parts taken from reference TRBV11-2 and TRBJ1-2, reads EAGVAQSPRYKIIEKRQSVAFWCNPISGHATLYWYQQILGQGPKLLIQFQNNGVVDDSQLPKDRFSAERLKGVDSTLKIQPAKLEDSAVYLCASSLDPRGRGYTFGSGTRLTVV.

In this sample, this clone turned up once. J is TRBJ1-5 and V is TRBV25-1, with D uncertain. Trimming took off 1 base at V and 0 bases at J, with 7 bases between the two ends. This CDR3 spans 15 amino acids. Germline CDR1 is MGHDK and CDR2 is SYGVNS. CDR3 sequence reads: CASSEFTDSNQPQHF. The CDR3 DNA follows: TGTGCCAGCAGTGAATTTACAGATAGCAATCAGCCCCAGCATTTT.

V usage is TRBV18 and J usage is TRBJ2-5, with 13 bases identical to TRBD2. Germline V gene data show CDR1 as KGHSH and CDR2 as LQKENI. Germline trimming cut 3 bases from V and 2 bases from J; bases unmatched to any gene: 0. This CDR3 has 15 amino acids. CDR3 sequence (DNA): TGTGCCAGCTCACCGGGACTAGCGGGGCAAGAGACCCAGTACTTC. This codes for CASSPGLAGQETQYF.

This clone showed up just a few times. The chain is built from TRBV6-5 and TRBJ2-2; 7 nucleotides agree with TRBD1. The CDR3 sequence is 15 residues long. The V gene end was trimmed by 5 bases and the J gene end by 6 bases; junction bases not matched to a gene: 9. Germline lookup yields CDR1 MNHEY and CDR2 SVGAGI. The CDR3 spells CASSPRQGSAGELFF. In DNA, the CDR3 is TGTGCCAGCAGTCCTCGACAGGGAAGCGCCGGGGAGCTGTTTTTT.

V and J are TRBV6-5 and TRBJ1-2; TRBD1 might be the D (5 bases). Germline V gene lookup returns CDR1 MNHEY and CDR2 SVGAGI. V shed 5 bases and J shed 4 bases, with 11 bases lying between them. The CDR3 contains 13 residues. The CDR3 reads CASSPQQGYGYTF. The CDR3 DNA is TGTGCCAGCAGTCCTCAGCAGGGCTATGGCTACACCTTC.

The table lists this clone with a count of one. The V and J genes are TRBV18 and TRBJ1-6, with a tentative D call TRBD1 (6 bases). The CDR3 is 14 residues long. Trimming removed 4 bases from V and 7 bases from J, with 11 bases in between. CDR1 and CDR2 (germline): KGHSH, LQKENI. CDR3: CASSLQGKNSPLHF. The CDR3 coding sequence is TGTGCCAGCTCACTACAGGGAAAGAATTCACCCCTCCACTTT.